The entry below gives a single T cell receptor beta chain sequence along with its context. Its antigen is still unknown. This entry belongs to a study of vaccination effects on CD4 cells after COVID-19. In the study overall: Researchers reported culturing 2 million to 2.5 million PBMC in each well, adding around 10 IU/ml IL-2 and 10 ug/ml peptides. Study-wide results and limits: Both infection-induced and vaccine-induced clones contracted markedly at late post-vaccination timepoints.

Profiling relied on immunoSEQ multiplex PCR, and the TCRdb table lists in-frame clones only, not all of them. This table holds tens of thousands of clones, 75% to 80% found once. Germline CDR1 LGHDT, CDR2 YNNKEL (reference sequence). CDR3 length: 15 amino acids. The trim removed 1 base at V and 10 bases at J, leaving 7 bases unmatched. Following a roughly 10-day culture, CD4+ T cells were purified. No vaccinee had earlier SARS-CoV-2 infection, and nucleocapsid antibodies were negative. V is TRBV3-1 (or the pseudogene TRBV3-2) and J is TRBJ2-1, with TRBD1 identical over 10 bases. The TCR sequence derives from a human donor who received a COVID-19 vaccine. Source: CD4+ T cells from PBMCs cultured without peptide, taken before COVID-19 vaccination. The CDR3 DNA sequence: TGTGCCAGCAGCCAAGTTGGGACAGGGGTTATCGAGCAGTTCTTC. Amino acid sequence: CASSQVGTGVIEQFF.